The entry below describes one TCR beta chain. At one end, the junction sequence differs from germline, possibly due to a read error. These data come from a study of blood T cell repertoires in COVID-19. The CDR3 length is 16 residues. Germline CDR1 reads SEHNR; CDR2 reads FQNEAQ (reference sequence). Sequenced by immunoSEQ multiplex PCR; TCRdb stores in-frame clones only, minus some. This table holds roughly 230,000 clones, less than 90% found once. The specimen sequenced was peripheral blood. The rearrangement uses TRBV7-9 and TRBJ2-1, with 15 bases that match TRBD2. The clonotype comes from a man in his 70s with acute or convalescent COVID-19. The CDR3 region is CASSLASRTSGRASLF. The CDR3 coding sequence is TGTGCCAGCAGCTTGGCCTCTAGGACTAGCGGGAGGGCCTCGCTCTTC.